A selection of T cell receptor beta chains follows, all from one sample in a study of response to subunit inactivated influenza vaccine. TCRdb independently ran MiXCR on the RT-PCR reads; one entry per CDR3 protein. This table has about 780,000 distinct CDR3 sequences, 15% to 20% appearing once. Sequencing was performed on PBMCs from blood, taken around 5 days after vaccination. These receptors were taken from a man in his fifties or sixties who received an inactivated influenza vaccine. CDR3s include the opening cysteine and the closing phenylalanine or tryptophan. The order of the fields is clone size, V gene, D gene, J gene, CDR3 DNA, CDR3 protein. D genes are given only for firm matches. Not all rows give a size; the values are once, few, many and, for expanded clones, a class.

clone_size: .
v_call: TRBV12-3/TRBV12-4
d_call: .
j_call: TRBJ2-3
cdr3_nt: TGTGCCAGCGACCACAGGATCTCACCTTTCACAGATACGCAGTATTTT
cdr3_aa: CASDHRISPFTDTQYF

clone_size: few
v_call: TRBV20-1
d_call: TRBD1
j_call: TRBJ2-5
cdr3_nt: TGCAGTGCTAGAGTTGCGGACAGGAGGTACCAAGAGACCCAGTACTTC
cdr3_aa: CSARVADRRYQETQYF

clone_size: .
v_call: TRBV19
d_call: .
j_call: TRBJ2-3
cdr3_nt: TGTGCCAGTAGTATCATGAGCGGCACAGATACGCAGTATTTT
cdr3_aa: CASSIMSGTDTQYF

clone_size: .
v_call: TRBV7-2
d_call: TRBD2
j_call: TRBJ2-5
cdr3_nt: TGTGCCAGCAGCTTAGTGCTAGCGGGGGAGATTCCAGCCCTCCAAGAGACCCAGTACTTC
cdr3_aa: CASSLVLAGEIPALQETQYF

clone_size: few
v_call: TRBV10-3
d_call: .
j_call: TRBJ2-7
cdr3_nt: TGTGCCATCAGTGAAGGGCCCGCCTCCTACGAGCAGTACTTC
cdr3_aa: CAISEGPASYEQYF

clone_size: .
v_call: TRBV20-1
d_call: TRBD2
j_call: TRBJ2-1
cdr3_nt: TGCAGTGCTAGAGATAATCCTAGCGGTGAGCAGTTCTTC
cdr3_aa: CSARDNPSGEQFF

clone_size: few
v_call: TRBV7-9
d_call: TRBD1
j_call: TRBJ2-2
cdr3_nt: TGTGCCAGCAGCTTAGTGGGACAGGGACCCACCGGGGAGCTGTTTTTT
cdr3_aa: CASSLVGQGPTGELFF

clone_size: .
v_call: TRBV28
d_call: TRBD1
j_call: TRBJ2-3
cdr3_nt: TGTGCCAGCAGCCTCTTAACAGGGGCATCCGGGGATACGCAGTATTTT
cdr3_aa: CASSLLTGASGDTQYF

clone_size: many
v_call: TRBV28
d_call: .
j_call: TRBJ2-5
cdr3_nt: TGTGCCAGCAGTGAACTGGGGACGGAGACCCAGTACTTC
cdr3_aa: CASSELGTETQYF

clone_size: .
v_call: TRBV4-3
d_call: .
j_call: TRBJ2-7
cdr3_nt: TGCGCCAGCAGCCAAGATTTCGGGGGCTACGAGCAGTACTTC
cdr3_aa: CASSQDFGGYEQYF

clone_size: many
v_call: TRBV9
d_call: TRBD2
j_call: TRBJ2-1
cdr3_nt: TGTGCCAGCAGCCTCACTAGCGGGAGCGGCAATGAGCAGTTCTTC
cdr3_aa: CASSLTSGSGNEQFF

clone_size: .
v_call: TRBV18
d_call: .
j_call: TRBJ2-5
cdr3_nt: TGTGCCAGCTCACCACCGAAGGGGTTCCAAGAGACCCAGTACTTC
cdr3_aa: CASSPPKGFQETQYF

clone_size: .
v_call: TRBV28
d_call: TRBD2
j_call: TRBJ2-1
cdr3_nt: TGTGCCACCTCAAGGACTAGCGGTTACAATGAGCAGTTCTTC
cdr3_aa: CATSRTSGYNEQFF

clone_size: few
v_call: TRBV20-1
d_call: TRBD1
j_call: TRBJ1-5
cdr3_nt: TGCAGTGCTTACGACAGGGAGTTCCGGCCCCAGCATTTT
cdr3_aa: CSAYDREFRPQHF

clone_size: many
v_call: TRBV28
d_call: TRBD1
j_call: TRBJ1-2
cdr3_nt: TGTGCCAGCAGTCCCCGGACAGGGGGGGTTCGCGGCTACACCTTC
cdr3_aa: CASSPRTGGVRGYTF

clone_size: .
v_call: TRBV7-2
d_call: TRBD2
j_call: TRBJ2-2
cdr3_nt: TGTGCCAGCAGCTTTAGACTAGCGGACACCGGGGAGCTGTTTTTT
cdr3_aa: CASSFRLADTGELFF

clone_size: .
v_call: TRBV20-1
d_call: TRBD2
j_call: TRBJ2-5
cdr3_nt: TGCAGTCCGAAAGGCGGTAGCGGGAGACGCCAAGAGACCCAGTACTTC
cdr3_aa: CSPKGGSGRRQETQYF

clone_size: .
v_call: TRBV19
d_call: .
j_call: TRBJ2-4
cdr3_nt: TGTGCCAGTAGTAGCCAGGGACGAGACAACATTCAGTACTTC
cdr3_aa: CASSSQGRDNIQYF

clone_size: .
v_call: TRBV9
d_call: .
j_call: TRBJ2-5
cdr3_nt: TGTGCAAGCAGCGTGAGGGGGGGAGCGACACAAGAGACCCAGTACTTC
cdr3_aa: CASSVRGGATQETQYF

clone_size: .
v_call: TRBV2
d_call: .
j_call: TRBJ2-7
cdr3_nt: TGTGCCAGCAGGAGAGGGACACTAGACGAGCAGTACTTC
cdr3_aa: CASRRGTLDEQYF

clone_size: .
v_call: TRBV20-1
d_call: TRBD1
j_call: TRBJ1-6
cdr3_nt: TGCAGTGCCCCAATACAGGGGGCCTATAATTCACCCCTCCACTTT
cdr3_aa: CSAPIQGAYNSPLHF

clone_size: .
v_call: TRBV7-2
d_call: .
j_call: TRBJ1-6
cdr3_nt: TGTGCCAGCCGCATGGGCCTTGCAGGGAATTCACCCCTCCACTTT
cdr3_aa: CASRMGLAGNSPLHF

clone_size: many
v_call: TRBV7-9
d_call: .
j_call: TRBJ2-2
cdr3_nt: TGTGCCAGCAGCTTAGCGGAAGAGGGTGACACCGGGGAGCTGTTTTTT
cdr3_aa: CASSLAEEGDTGELFF

clone_size: few
v_call: TRBV27
d_call: .
j_call: TRBJ2-5
cdr3_nt: TGTGCCAGCAGTAGATACAGGTCAAATGGGGAGACCCAGTACTTC
cdr3_aa: CASSRYRSNGETQYF

clone_size: once
v_call: TRBV3-1
d_call: TRBD2
j_call: TRBJ2-7
cdr3_nt: TGTGCCAGCAGCCAAGAGGGCGGGAGATCGGTGTACGAGCAGTACTTC
cdr3_aa: CASSQEGGRSVYEQYF

clone_size: .
v_call: TRBV4-3
d_call: TRBD1
j_call: TRBJ1-4
cdr3_nt: TGCGCCAGCAGCCCCGGGACAGCCTCCGCAACTAATGAAAAACTGTTTTTT
cdr3_aa: CASSPGTASATNEKLFF

clone_size: .
v_call: TRBV20-1
d_call: .
j_call: TRBJ1-3
cdr3_nt: TGCAGTGCTAGAGATTTTCGAAACTCTGGAAACACCATATATTTT
cdr3_aa: CSARDFRNSGNTIYF

clone_size: many
v_call: TRBV12-3/TRBV12-4
d_call: TRBD2
j_call: TRBJ2-3
cdr3_nt: TGTGCCAGCAGACTACTAGCGGCGACCACAGATACGCAGTATTTT
cdr3_aa: CASRLLAATTDTQYF

clone_size: few
v_call: TRBV20-1
d_call: .
j_call: TRBJ2-2
cdr3_nt: TGCAGTGCTAGAGGGGGGGCCTGGACCGGGGAGCTGTTTTTT
cdr3_aa: CSARGGAWTGELFF

clone_size: few
v_call: TRBV4-3
d_call: TRBD1
j_call: TRBJ1-1
cdr3_nt: TGCGCCAGCAGCCAATCCAGGACAGGGATGACTGAAGCTTTCTTT
cdr3_aa: CASSQSRTGMTEAFF

clone_size: many
v_call: TRBV12-3/TRBV12-4
d_call: TRBD2
j_call: TRBJ2-7
cdr3_nt: TGTGCCAGCAGACCAGCGGGGATTACCTACGAGCAGTACTTC
cdr3_aa: CASRPAGITYEQYF

clone_size: few
v_call: TRBV4-1
d_call: .
j_call: TRBJ2-1
cdr3_nt: TGCGCCAGCAGGGGCGGCGGGCTCTTTGAGTATGAGCAGTTCTTC
cdr3_aa: CASRGGGLFEYEQFF

clone_size: few
v_call: TRBV3-1
d_call: TRBD2
j_call: TRBJ2-5
cdr3_nt: TGTGCCAGCAGCCCCCCGGGACTAGCGGGCCAAGAGACCCAGTACTTC
cdr3_aa: CASSPPGLAGQETQYF

clone_size: few
v_call: TRBV20-1
d_call: .
j_call: TRBJ1-2
cdr3_nt: TGCAGTGCTAGGGGCTCCAACTTCGAAGGGGGCTACACCTTC
cdr3_aa: CSARGSNFEGGYTF

clone_size: few
v_call: TRBV5-1
d_call: TRBD1
j_call: TRBJ1-2
cdr3_nt: TGCGCCAGCAGCTACCCGAACGGGACAGGACTTAATGGCTACACCTTC
cdr3_aa: CASSYPNGTGLNGYTF

clone_size: .
v_call: TRBV5-6
d_call: .
j_call: TRBJ2-3
cdr3_nt: TGTGCCAGCAGCTTGGTTGGGTATTTGACAGATACGCAGTATTTT
cdr3_aa: CASSLVGYLTDTQYF

clone_size: few
v_call: TRBV7-8
d_call: TRBD2
j_call: TRBJ2-1
cdr3_nt: TGTGCCAGCAGCCCAATTAGCGGGAGAGGGTTCCATGAGCAGTTCTTC
cdr3_aa: CASSPISGRGFHEQFF

clone_size: .
v_call: TRBV6-5
d_call: .
j_call: TRBJ1-1
cdr3_nt: TGTGCCAGCAGTTACTCTACAGCCATGAACACTGAAGCTTTCTTT
cdr3_aa: CASSYSTAMNTEAFF

clone_size: few
v_call: TRBV4-3
d_call: .
j_call: TRBJ1-2
cdr3_nt: TGCGCCAGCAGCCAAGATTGGCAGGGAGGTGGCTACACCTTC
cdr3_aa: CASSQDWQGGGYTF

clone_size: few
v_call: TRBV5-1
d_call: TRBD2
j_call: TRBJ2-5
cdr3_nt: TGCGCCAGCAGCCCGTACCGGGGGGGCCAACAAGAGACCCAGTACTTC
cdr3_aa: CASSPYRGGQQETQYF

clone_size: .
v_call: TRBV28
d_call: .
j_call: TRBJ2-7
cdr3_nt: TGTGCCAGCAGTTCCATTTCCAAGGGGTTCTCCTACGAGCAGTACTTC
cdr3_aa: CASSSISKGFSYEQYF

clone_size: many
v_call: TRBV20-1
d_call: .
j_call: TRBJ2-7
cdr3_nt: TGCAGTGCTAGAGAACTGCTACTCAGAGAGGCCTACGAGCAGTACTTC
cdr3_aa: CSARELLLREAYEQYF

clone_size: .
v_call: TRBV15
d_call: .
j_call: TRBJ2-2
cdr3_nt: TGTGCCACCAGCAGAGCCCGGGAGTCCGGGGAGCTGTTTTTT
cdr3_aa: CATSRARESGELFF

clone_size: many
v_call: TRBV4-2
d_call: TRBD2
j_call: TRBJ2-7
cdr3_nt: TGTGCCAGCAGACGACTAGCGGGAGAATACGAGCAGTACTTC
cdr3_aa: CASRRLAGEYEQYF

clone_size: .
v_call: TRBV4-1
d_call: TRBD2
j_call: TRBJ2-3
cdr3_nt: TGCGCCAGCAGCCAAGATTTTTGGCTAGCGGGGGAACAGATGCGCACAGATACGCAGTATTTT
cdr3_aa: CASSQDFWLAGEQMRTDTQYF

clone_size: few
v_call: TRBV6-2/TRBV6-3
d_call: .
j_call: TRBJ1-5
cdr3_nt: TGTGCCAGGTGGGGGGCAAATCAGCCCCAGCATTTT
cdr3_aa: CARWGANQPQHF